This TCR beta chain was sequenced in a study of Graves' ophthalmopathy and Graves' hyperthyroidism (dated by TCRdb to the late 2010s). The study in broad terms: Peripheral blood was collected at initial diagnosis, before any treatment. To explore V-J signatures that separate ophthalmopathy from hyperthyroidism, a discovery set of 95 to 100 patients was enrolled, consisting of about 41 with ophthalmopathy and roughly 57 with stable hyperthyroidism. To tell Graves' ophthalmopathy apart from Graves' hyperthyroidism, and to predict which patients would progress to ophthalmopathy, the study relied on TCR beta repertoire signatures. In total, over 130 blood samples were TCR-sequenced: some 43 ophthalmopathy, about 75 hyperthyroidism and some 17 hyperthyroidism-to-ophthalmopathy patients. The independent validation cohort included about 20 hyperthyroidism patients plus 17 patients who later progressed from hyperthyroidism to ophthalmopathy. In roughly six hyperthyroidism patients, the T-cell repertoire of thyroid tissue was compared with the T-cell repertoire of blood. After sampling, hyperthyroidism patients received methimazole starting at 30 mg daily, and ophthalmopathy patients received high-dose intravenous methylprednisolone.

CDR1 is given as SGDLS and CDR2 as YYNGEE, both from the germline V gene. V trim: 2 bases; J trim: 6 bases; unmatched bases: 1. Its CDR3 holds 13 amino acids, cysteine through phenylalanine. Of all the DNA, just the CDR3 is kept, 39 bases in frame from base 1. Ophthalmopathy patients were characterized by moderately to severely active disease, a Clinical Activity Score of at least 3, a NOSPECS grade of at least 4, and a disease duration under 3 months. Patients were excluded if they had other autoimmune diseases, uncontrolled infections, pregnancy or lactation. Diagnosis was based on clinical symptoms, serum thyroxine, TRAb, thyroid ultrasound and orbital computed tomography. Using Ficoll-Paque density gradient centrifugation, PBMCs were isolated from 10 ml of fresh peripheral blood. Total RNA was extracted with Trizol reagent and quality-checked on an Agilent 2100 Bioanalyzer. TCR beta CDR3 regions were amplified from RNA transcripts for repertoire sequencing. The first round was an RT-PCR using HTBI primers with the Qiagen OneStep RT-PCR kit, and this first round was followed by a second-round multiplex PCR, then size selection and purification. Libraries were sequenced paired-end with 100 bp reads on an Illumina HiSeq2000. The study's processing was this. SOAPnuke was used to process the reads, removing any read that contained adapters or uncalled bases, had a mean Phred below 15, or lacked an exact match to the constant primer or identifier. COPE v1.2.5 was used to merge high-quality paired reads. Unique nucleotide sequences were defined as clonotypes and aligned to IMGT TRB V, D and J references using MiTCR v1.1. Only V-J combinations with frequency above 0.0001 were analysed, covering around 99% of repertoires. For each V-J combination, a TCR clonal expansion and chaos score was defined as the ratio of F50 clonal expansion to chaos observed in the TCRdist matrix. Welch's t-statistics and random forest were used to reduce the features to approximately 13 V-J combinations, which were then used as input to a naive Bayes classifier. The similarity between thyroid and blood repertoires was quantified using the Morisita-Horn index. TCRdb applied fastp at Q25 and MiXCR to the public reads, then kept only in-frame beta chains. Each entry is one CDR3 protein sequence, shown with its most common DNA and genes. Here the V and J calls rest on TCRdb's processing, not on the authors' analysis. In all, the sample holds approximately 700,000 distinct CDR3 sequences, and about two fifths of those were seen once. The leading ten clones occupy 3% to 4% of the sample.

The study at large found these results: Most expanded thyroid clonotypes with frequency above 0.001 were also detected in blood, suggesting blood repertoires may reflect the thyroid immune response. Ophthalmopathy was separated from stable hyperthyroidism by the 13-signature model with about 85% sensitivity and around 81% specificity in cross-validation and with 80%/75% in the test set. Sample size was not predetermined statistically, and investigators were not blinded to group allocation. In validation, the model predicted ophthalmopathy progression with more than 70% sensitivity and approximately 78% specificity; some 13 predicted patients were CT-confirmed with GO in a median of 6.5 months.

This clonotype was counted between two and nine times. It has no known antigen specificity. No base quality information exists; no much larger clone differs at one position. The chain employs TRBV9 and TRBJ2-7, with 11 bases aligning to TRBD2. The origin of this receptor is an adult man with Graves' ophthalmopathy. Input material: peripheral blood. The nucleotide sequence is TGTGCCAGCAGCGTTAGCGGGAGGGCCGAGCAGTACTTC. It translates to CASSVSGRAEQYF. Outside the CDR3, residues come from the reference TRBV9 and TRBJ2-7 proteins, so the full variable domain is: DSGVTQTPKHLITATGQRVTLRCSPRSGDLSVYWYQQSLDQGLQFLIQYYNGEERAKGNILERFSAQQFPDLHSELNLSSLELGDSALYFCASSVSGRAEQYFGPGTRLTVT.